The rows below give T cell receptor beta chains drawn from one sample of a study of blood T cell repertoires in COVID-19. Assay used: immunoSEQ multiplex PCR; TCRdb lists only in-frame clones, some missing. The data contain roughly 100,000 clones, roughly 79% of them singletons. Sequenced material: peripheral blood. These receptors came from a woman in her 70s with acute or convalescent COVID-19. CDR3s include the opening cysteine and the closing phenylalanine or tryptophan. A D gene is named only where the DNA matches it firmly.

D gene: -
J gene: TRBJ2-5
V gene: TRBV4-1
CDR3 DNA: TGCGCCAGCAGCCAAGAGATACGCGCGGGTGGGACCCAGTACTTC
CDR3 protein: CASSQEIRAGGTQYF

D gene: -
J gene: TRBJ1-1
V gene: TRBV7-9
CDR3 DNA: TGTGCCAGCAGCATTCCTTTCCTCAGGGCAGTGAACACTGAAGCTTTCTTT
CDR3 protein: CASSIPFLRAVNTEAFF

D gene: TRBD2
J gene: TRBJ2-5
V gene: TRBV5-4
CDR3 DNA: TGTGCCAGCAGCTTGGGTCTAGCGGGAGAAGAGACCCAGTACTTC
CDR3 protein: CASSLGLAGEETQYF

D gene: -
J gene: TRBJ2-3
V gene: TRBV28
CDR3 DNA: TGTGCCAGCAGTTTTCCGGGAGTTCCGTCCACAGATACGCAGTATTTT
CDR3 protein: CASSFPGVPSTDTQYF

D gene: TRBD2
J gene: TRBJ2-5
V gene: TRBV5-1
CDR3 DNA: TGCGCCAGCAGCTCCCCGCGGGGGGGCCTCCAAGAGACCCAGTACTTC
CDR3 protein: CASSSPRGGLQETQYF

D gene: -
J gene: TRBJ1-2
V gene: TRBV4-3
CDR3 DNA: TGCGCCAGCAGCCAAGGGACAGATCACTATGGCTACACCTTC
CDR3 protein: CASSQGTDHYGYTF

D gene: TRBD1
J gene: TRBJ2-7
V gene: TRBV7-8
CDR3 DNA: TGTGCCAGCAGCTTAGCGGGGACAGGGTACCACGAGCAGTACTTC
CDR3 protein: CASSLAGTGYHEQYF

D gene: TRBD1
J gene: TRBJ1-4
V gene: TRBV19
CDR3 DNA: TGTGCCAGTAGTATCGACAGGGGGGCAACTAATGAAAAACTGTTTTTT
CDR3 protein: CASSIDRGATNEKLFF

D gene: -
J gene: TRBJ1-5
V gene: TRBV3-1/TRBV3-2
CDR3 DNA: TGTGCCAGCAGCCAAGATCACCGGGGGAATCAGCCCCAGCATTTT
CDR3 protein: CASSQDHRGNQPQHF

D gene: TRBD2
J gene: TRBJ2-2
V gene: TRBV4-1
CDR3 DNA: TGCGCCAGCAGCCAAGATCCAAACTATGGTGGCGGGAGCAGGACCGGGGAGCTGTTTTTT
CDR3 protein: CASSQDPNYGGGSRTGELFF

D gene: TRBD2
J gene: TRBJ2-1
V gene: TRBV4-3
CDR3 DNA: TGCGCCAGCAGCCAAGACCCCCCCGCAGCGGGGGGCATCAATGAGCAGTTCTTC
CDR3 protein: CASSQDPPAAGGINEQFF

D gene: -
J gene: TRBJ1-2
V gene: TRBV12-3/TRBV12-4
CDR3 DNA: TGTGCCAGCAGTCCCCGTCCCTATGGCTACACCTTC
CDR3 protein: CASSPRPYGYTF

D gene: TRBD1
J gene: TRBJ1-2
V gene: TRBV10-2
CDR3 DNA: TGCGCCAGCAGTGGAGGGGGGACAGGAACTAACTATGGCTACACCTTC
CDR3 protein: CASSGGGTGTNYGYTF

D gene: TRBD1
J gene: TRBJ2-7
V gene: TRBV28
CDR3 DNA: TGTGCCAGCAGTTTACCGGTCGGGACAGGGTACGAGCAGTACTTC
CDR3 protein: CASSLPVGTGYEQYF

D gene: -
J gene: TRBJ1-2
V gene: TRBV9
CDR3 DNA: TGTGCCAGCAGCGTAGATTCAGGGATCTATGGCTACACCTTC
CDR3 protein: CASSVDSGIYGYTF

D gene: TRBD2
J gene: TRBJ2-1
V gene: TRBV9
CDR3 DNA: TGTGCCAGCAGCCCTCTGGCGGGGGGCGGGGGCGCTGAGCAGTTCTTC
CDR3 protein: CASSPLAGGGGAEQFF

D gene: TRBD1
J gene: TRBJ1-4
V gene: TRBV12-5
CDR3 DNA: TGTGCTAGTGGTGCTACAGGGGGCAGAAATGAAAAACTGTTTTTT
CDR3 protein: CASGATGGRNEKLFF

D gene: TRBD2
J gene: TRBJ2-1
V gene: TRBV5-1
CDR3 DNA: TGCGCCAGCAGCTTGGATGGGACTAGCGGGGGGGTGCAGTTCTTC
CDR3 protein: CASSLDGTSGGVQFF

D gene: -
J gene: TRBJ2-6
V gene: TRBV21-1
CDR3 DNA: TGTGCCAGCAGCAAAGAGCCGCCAAGCTCTGGGGCCAACGTCCTGACTTTC
CDR3 protein: CASSKEPPSSGANVLTF

D gene: -
J gene: TRBJ1-1
V gene: TRBV5-4
CDR3 DNA: TGTGCCAGCAGCTTTGGGGGGGCGGGCCGCACTGAAGCTTTCTTT
CDR3 protein: CASSFGGAGRTEAFF

D gene: -
J gene: TRBJ2-2
V gene: TRBV5-6
CDR3 DNA: TGTGCCAGCAGCTTCTTGTCGAACACCGGGGAGCTGTTTTTT
CDR3 protein: CASSFLSNTGELFF

D gene: -
J gene: TRBJ1-3
V gene: TRBV12-3/TRBV12-4
CDR3 DNA: TGTGCCAGCGATGGGGGGACGGGAAACACCATATATTTT
CDR3 protein: CASDGGTGNTIYF

D gene: TRBD2
J gene: TRBJ2-5
V gene: TRBV30
CDR3 DNA: TGTGCCTGGAGCCGCGGGACTAGCGGGGGAGAGACCCAGTACTTC
CDR3 protein: CAWSRGTSGGETQYF